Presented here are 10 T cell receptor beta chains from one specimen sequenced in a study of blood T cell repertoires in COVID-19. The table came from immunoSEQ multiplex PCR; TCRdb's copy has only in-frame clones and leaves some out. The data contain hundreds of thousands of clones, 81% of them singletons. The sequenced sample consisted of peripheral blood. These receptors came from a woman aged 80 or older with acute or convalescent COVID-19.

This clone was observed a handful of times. The CDR3 DNA sequence: TGTGCCAGCAGCCGCCTCCTAACAGGGGGATATGGCTACACCTTC. It yields the protein CASSRLLTGGYGYTF. The rearrangement links TRBV3-1 (or the pseudogene TRBV3-2) to TRBJ1-2; TRBD1 agrees at 8 bases. Germline values: CDR1 LGHDT, CDR2 YNNKEL (reference sequence). The CDR3 is 15 amino acids. The ends lost 4 bases at V and 5 bases at J; junction bases unmatched: 9.

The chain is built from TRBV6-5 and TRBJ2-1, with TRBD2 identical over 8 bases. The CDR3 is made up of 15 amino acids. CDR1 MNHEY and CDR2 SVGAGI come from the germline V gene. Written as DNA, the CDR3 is TGTGTCGCGCGGGGGGACACCAACTCCTACAATGAGCAGTTCTTC. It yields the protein CVARGDTNSYNEQFF.

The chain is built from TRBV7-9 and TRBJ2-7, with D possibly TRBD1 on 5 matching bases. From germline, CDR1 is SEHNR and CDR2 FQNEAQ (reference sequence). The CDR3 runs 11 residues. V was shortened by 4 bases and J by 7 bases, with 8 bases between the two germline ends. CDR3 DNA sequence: TGTGCCAGCAGCTGGGGCGGAGAGCAGTACTTC. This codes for CASSWGGEQYF.

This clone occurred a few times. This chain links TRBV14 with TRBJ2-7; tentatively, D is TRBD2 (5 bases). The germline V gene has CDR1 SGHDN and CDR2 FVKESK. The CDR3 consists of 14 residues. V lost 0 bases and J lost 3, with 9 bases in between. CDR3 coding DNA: TGTGCCAGCAGCCAAGATGGACTGTTCTACGAGCAGTACTTC. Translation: CASSQDGLFYEQYF.

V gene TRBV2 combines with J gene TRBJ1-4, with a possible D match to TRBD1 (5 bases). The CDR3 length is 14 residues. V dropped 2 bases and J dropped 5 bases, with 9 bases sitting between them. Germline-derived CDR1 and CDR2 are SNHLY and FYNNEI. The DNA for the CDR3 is TGTGCCAGCAGTGAACAGGGCTTGAATGAAAAACTGTTTTTT. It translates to CASSEQGLNEKLFF. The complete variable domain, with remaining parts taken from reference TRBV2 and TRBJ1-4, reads EPEVTQTPSHQVTQMGQEVILRCVPISNHLYFYWYRQILGQKVEFLVSFYNNEISEKSEIFDDQFSVERPDGSNFTLKIRSTKLEDSAMYFCASSEQGLNEKLFFGSGTQLSVL.

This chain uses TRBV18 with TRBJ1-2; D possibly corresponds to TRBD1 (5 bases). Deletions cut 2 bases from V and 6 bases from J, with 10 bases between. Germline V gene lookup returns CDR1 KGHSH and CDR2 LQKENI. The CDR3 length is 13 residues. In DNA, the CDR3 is TGTGCCAGCTCACCAGTGATAGGGGATGGCTACACCTTC. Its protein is CASSPVIGDGYTF.

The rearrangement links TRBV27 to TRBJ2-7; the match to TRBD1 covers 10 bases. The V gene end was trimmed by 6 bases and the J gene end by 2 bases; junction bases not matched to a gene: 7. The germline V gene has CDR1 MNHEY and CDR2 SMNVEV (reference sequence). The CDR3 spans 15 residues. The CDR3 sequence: CASRPPGQGTYEQYF. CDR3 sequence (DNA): TGTGCCAGCAGGCCTCCGGGACAGGGGACCTACGAGCAGTACTTC.

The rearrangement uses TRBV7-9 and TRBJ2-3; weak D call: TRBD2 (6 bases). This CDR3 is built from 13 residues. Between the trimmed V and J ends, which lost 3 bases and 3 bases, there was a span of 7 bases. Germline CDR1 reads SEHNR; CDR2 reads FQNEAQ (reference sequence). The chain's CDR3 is CASSFGGTDTQYF. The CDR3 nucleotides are TGTGCCAGCAGCTTCGGGGGTACAGATACGCAGTATTTT. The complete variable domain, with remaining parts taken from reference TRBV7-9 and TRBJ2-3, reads DTGVSQNPRHKITKRGQNVTFRCDPISEHNRLYWYRQTLGQGPEFLTYFQNEAQLEKSRLLSDRFSAERPKGSFSTLEIQRTEQGDSAMYLCASSFGGTDTQYFGPGTRLTVL.

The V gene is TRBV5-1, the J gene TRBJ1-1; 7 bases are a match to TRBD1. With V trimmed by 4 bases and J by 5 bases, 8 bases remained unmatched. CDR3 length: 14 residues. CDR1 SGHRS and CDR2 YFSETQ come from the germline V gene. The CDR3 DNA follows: TGCGCCAGCAGCAGGAGAGGGGGCGGAACTGAAGCTTTCTTT. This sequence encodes CASSRRGGGTEAFF.

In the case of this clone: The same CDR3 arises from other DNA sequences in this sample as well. CDR3 in amino acids: CATSDYSGTGEETQYF. The CDR3 nucleotides read TGTGCCACCAGTGACTACTCCGGGACAGGCGAGGAGACCCAGTACTTC. The V call is TRBV24-1, the J call TRBJ2-5, with 8 bases lining up with TRBD1. The germline CDR1 and CDR2 sequences are KGHDR and SFDVKD. The junction had 11 bases not matched to a gene; V was cut back by 4 bases and J by 5 bases. The CDR3 has 16 amino acids.